A selection of T cell receptor beta chains follows, all from one sample in a study of post-analysis software for immune sequencing data. A single record per CDR3 protein comes from TCRdb applying MiXCR to the PCR reads. The sample contains some 370,000 distinct CDR3 sequences, approximately 38% of which appear only once. The sequencing sample was made of blood. These TCRs come from a girl under 18 with multiple sclerosis. CDR3s include the opening cysteine and the closing phenylalanine or tryptophan. A D gene is named only where the DNA matches it firmly. Rows may omit the clone size; those that give it use once, few, many or a size class.

D gene,J gene,clone size,V gene,CDR3 DNA,CDR3 protein
TRBD1,TRBJ1-5,.,TRBV20-1,TGCAGTGCGAGTTCCGTGACAGGGGGCCCCCCTAGCAATCAGCCCCAGCATTTT,CSASSVTGGPPSNQPQHF
.,TRBJ2-1,many,TRBV29-1,TGCAGCGTTGTCAAGGCCATGGGCGTCCGACGGGGAGATGAGCAGTTCTTC,CSVVKAMGVRRGDEQFF
.,TRBJ1-4,.,TRBV7-9,TGTGCCAGCTCTAAAGTTACGGCCGCTAATGAAAAACTGTTTTTT,CASSKVTAANEKLFF
TRBD2,TRBJ2-1,.,TRBV9,TGTGCCAGCAGCGTAGGGACATGGACTAGCGGAGTTCGCCTTAATGAGCAGTTCTTC,CASSVGTWTSGVRLNEQFF
.,TRBJ2-7,.,TRBV4-1,TGCGCCAGCAGCCAAGGATTTGCAGGGCTGTACGAGCAGTACTTC,CASSQGFAGLYEQYF
.,TRBJ1-2,few,TRBV6-1,TGTGCCAGCAGTGAAACAGTTCCCTATGGCTACACCTTC,CASSETVPYGYTF
.,TRBJ2-5,.,TRBV12-3/TRBV12-4,TGTGCCAGCAGTGCCGGCGGTAGCGGAGAGACCCAGTACTTC,CASSAGGSGETQYF
.,TRBJ1-2,.,TRBV6-5,TGTGCCAGTACCCTAAGGGCAGGGCACGTCTATGGCTACACCTTC,CASTLRAGHVYGYTF
.,TRBJ2-7,.,TRBV5-1,TGCGCCAGCAGCCTCCGGGACTCCCGAATGGGCGAGCAGTACTTC,CASSLRDSRMGEQYF
.,TRBJ2-7,.,TRBV18,TGTGCCAGCTCACCAGAGTCTTGGGGCGAGCAGTACTTC,CASSPESWGEQYF
.,TRBJ2-3,.,TRBV4-1,TGCGCCAGCAGCCAAGCGCCGGGGACCGACCGCACAGATATGCAGTATTTT,CASSQAPGTDRTDMQYF
.,TRBJ2-7,.,TRBV7-9,TGTGCCAGCAGCTTATATCTGCCCGAGCAGTACTTC,CASSLYLPEQYF
.,TRBJ2-5,.,TRBV6-5,TGTGCCAGCAGTTATGGTACTAGACCCTCGAGAGAGACCCAGTACTTC,CASSYGTRPSRETQYF
.,TRBJ2-7,.,TRBV29-1,TGCAGCGTACAGGGGGGGCACTACGAGCAGTACTTC,CSVQGGHYEQYF
TRBD1,TRBJ2-3,.,TRBV7-9,TGTGCCAGCACCCCCGGGACAGGGAGCACAGATACGCAGTATTTT,CASTPGTGSTDTQYF
TRBD2,TRBJ2-3,.,TRBV6-2/TRBV6-3,TGTGCCAGCAGCTCCGGACTAGCAGAAGATACGCAGTATTTT,CASSSGLAEDTQYF
TRBD1,TRBJ1-4,.,TRBV6-6,TGTGCCAGCATGGACAGGGGGCTGAGTAACGAAAAACTGTTTTTT,CASMDRGLSNEKLFF
TRBD2,TRBJ2-3,.,TRBV12-3/TRBV12-4,TGTGCCAGCAGGAATGGGGGGGGAGCAGATACGCAGTATTTT,CASRNGGGADTQYF
TRBD2,TRBJ2-7,few,TRBV7-2,TGTGCCAGCAGCAAAGGGGGTAGCGGGAGCTCCTACGAGCAGTACTTC,CASSKGGSGSSYEQYF
.,TRBJ2-6,.,TRBV25-1,TGTGCCAGCGTTAGCTCTGGGGCCAACGTCCTGACTTTC,CASVSSGANVLTF
.,TRBJ2-7,.,TRBV27,TGTGCCAGCAAGGCCGGAAACTACGAGCAGTACTTC,CASKAGNYEQYF
.,TRBJ2-1,.,TRBV20-1,TGCAGTGCTACACCTGCGGGCGATGAGCAGTTCTTC,CSATPAGDEQFF
TRBD2,TRBJ2-5,.,TRBV5-1,TGCGCCAGCAGCTTGCGGCTAGCGGGGGAAGAGACCCAGTACTTC,CASSLRLAGEETQYF
.,TRBJ1-5,.,TRBV6-5,TGTGCCAGCAGTCTAAAGGGGGACGATCAGCCCCAGCATTTT,CASSLKGDDQPQHF
TRBD1,TRBJ2-3,.,TRBV4-3,TGCGCCAGCAGCCAAGTTCCCCCGGGACAGGCGGAAGATACGCAGTATTTT,CASSQVPPGQAEDTQYF
.,TRBJ2-1,many,TRBV12-5,TGTGCTAGTGGGGCGTACAATGAGCAGTTCTTC,CASGAYNEQFF
.,TRBJ2-1,few,TRBV6-2/TRBV6-3,TGTGCCAGCAGTCCAGGGACGGAGTTTATGGACAATGAGCAGTTCTTC,CASSPGTEFMDNEQFF
.,TRBJ2-2,.,TRBV12-3/TRBV12-4,TGTGCCAGCAGTTTTATCACGCTCGGGGAGCTGTTTTTT,CASSFITLGELFF
.,TRBJ2-5,.,TRBV20-1,TGCAGTGCGCGGGCCGAAGCCATCGTGGGGACCCAGTACTTC,CSARAEAIVGTQYF
.,TRBJ1-3,.,TRBV4-3,TGCGCCAGCAGCCCTTACAGGATCTCTGGAAACACCATATATTTT,CASSPYRISGNTIYF
TRBD1,TRBJ2-3,.,TRBV7-9,TGTGCCAGCAGTAGACAGGGGGCGAGCACAGATACGCAGTATTTT,CASSRQGASTDTQYF
.,TRBJ1-5,few,TRBV24-1,TGTGCCACCAGTGCCCAGGGCAATCAGCCCCAGCATTTT,CATSAQGNQPQHF
TRBD2,TRBJ2-1,.,TRBV7-9,TGTGCCAGCAGCTGGGGACCAGCGGGGGGGCAAAATGAGCAGTTCTTC,CASSWGPAGGQNEQFF
TRBD1,TRBJ1-2,.,TRBV20-1,TGCAGTGCTTCCAGGACAGGAGGGGCCGTGTCGGAGGGCTACACCTTC,CSASRTGGAVSEGYTF
.,TRBJ2-5,many,TRBV4-3,TGCGCCAGCAGCCCTCAGGGCGAGGAGACCCAGTACTTC,CASSPQGEETQYF
.,TRBJ2-6,few,TRBV7-3,TGTGCCAGCAGCTTAACCCCCCCCAACTCTGGGGCCAACGTCCTGACTTTC,CASSLTPPNSGANVLTF
.,TRBJ2-1,.,TRBV7-9,TGTGCCAGCAGCCCACGGGCTTTGTCCTACAATGAGCAGTTCTTC,CASSPRALSYNEQFF
.,TRBJ2-1,once,TRBV5-8,TGTGCCAGCAGCGCTTGGTCTTTCGGTGAGCAGTTCTTC,CASSAWSFGEQFF
TRBD1,TRBJ2-5,.,TRBV30,TGTGCCTGGAGTGGGACAGGCCTAGAAGAGACCCAGTACTTC,CAWSGTGLEETQYF
.,TRBJ2-4,.,TRBV6-6,TGTGCCAGCAGCCTACCGGCAGGGAGACGGGCCAAAAACATTCAGTACTTC,CASSLPAGRRAKNIQYF
TRBD2,TRBJ2-3,few,TRBV10-3,TGTGCCACACTAGCGGGGGCGAACACAGATACGCAGTATTTT,CATLAGANTDTQYF
TRBD2,TRBJ2-1,.,TRBV5-5,TGTGCCGGCAGCCCAATGAGGCTAGCGGGGTATGAGCAGTTCTTC,CAGSPMRLAGYEQFF
.,TRBJ1-2,.,TRBV3-1,TGTGCCAGCAGCCATAGATATGGCTACACCTTC,CASSHRYGYTF
.,TRBJ2-6,.,TRBV20-1,TGCAGTGCTCCAACCGGGGCCTCTGGGGCCAACGTCCTGACTTTC,CSAPTGASGANVLTF
TRBD1,TRBJ2-7,few,TRBV2,TGTGCCAGCAGCGAACGGACAGGGGGAAGCGAGCAGTACTTC,CASSERTGGSEQYF
.,TRBJ2-7,.,TRBV5-5,TGTGCCAGCAGCTTGACCCCAAGTTTCTACGAGCAGTACTTC,CASSLTPSFYEQYF
TRBD2,TRBJ2-7,.,TRBV2,TGTGCCAGCAGGTTCCCCCGGACGGGGGGGCCTCTTCACGAGCAGTACTTC,CASRFPRTGGPLHEQYF
.,TRBJ2-4,.,TRBV6-6,TGTGCCAGCAGTTTGACAGTAGGGCTAGCCAAAAACATTCAGTACTTC,CASSLTVGLAKNIQYF
.,TRBJ2-3,.,TRBV28,TGTGCCAGCAGTGGATTGGAGTCAACAGATACGCAGTATTTT,CASSGLESTDTQYF
.,TRBJ1-2,.,TRBV15,TGTGCCACCAGCAGAGATCCAGGTGCTGGCTACACCTTC,CATSRDPGAGYTF
.,TRBJ2-5,.,TRBV20-1,TGCAGTGCGCGGATCTCCTACAATGAGCAGTACTTC,CSARISYNEQYF